These 3 T cell receptor beta chains came from one sample sequenced in a study of cytomegalovirus exposure and HLA in healthy donors. Researchers ran the PCR with 60 Vbeta and 13 Jbeta primers. Libraries were prepared by immunoSEQ multiplex PCR; TCRdb keeps only in-frame clonotypes and omits some of them. The sample lists some 200,000 clones; roughly 80% were seen once. The specimen was PBMCs. The receptor set was obtained from a man aged 40-49 years in good health and CMV-seropositive.

The chain couples TRBV28 to TRBJ1-6, with 9 bases aligning to TRBD1. This CDR3 region has 15 residues. The V gene's germline CDR1 is MDHEN and CDR2 SYDVKM. Trimming took 5 bases from V and 10 from J; bases not matched to a gene: 9. This CDR3 is CASSPRDREASPLHF. For the CDR3, the DNA is TGTGCCAGCAGTCCCAGGGACAGGGAGGCGTCACCCCTCCACTTT. Using reference TRBV28 and TRBJ1-6 for the parts outside the CDR3, the full variable domain is DVKVTQSSRYLVKRTGEKVFLECVQDMDHENMFWYRQDPGLGLRLIYFSYDVKMKEKGDIPEGYSVSREKKERFSLILESASTNQTSMYLCASSPRDREASPLHFGNGTRLTVT.

The chain links TRBV7-8 to TRBJ1-2, with a possible D match to TRBD1 (6 bases). In germline, CDR1 is SGHVS, CDR2 FQNEAQ. The CDR3 has 16 amino acids. V lost 5 bases and J lost 0, with 16 bases in between. The CDR3 reads CASSGGGGSTNYGYTF. CDR3 bases: TGTGCCAGCAGCGGGGGCGGGGGATCTACTAACTATGGCTACACCTTC.

DNA of the CDR3: TGTGCCAGCAGCTGGGGGGTGACGGGGGGGGAGCAGTACTTC. It is translated as CASSWGVTGGEQYF. The chain recombines TRBV7-2 with TRBJ2-7; 8 bases align to TRBD2. Germline V CDR1 and CDR2: SGHTA, FQGNSA. This CDR3 spans 14 amino acids. The J segment lost 7 bases and the V segment lost 4 bases, leaving 9 bases of the junction unmatched.